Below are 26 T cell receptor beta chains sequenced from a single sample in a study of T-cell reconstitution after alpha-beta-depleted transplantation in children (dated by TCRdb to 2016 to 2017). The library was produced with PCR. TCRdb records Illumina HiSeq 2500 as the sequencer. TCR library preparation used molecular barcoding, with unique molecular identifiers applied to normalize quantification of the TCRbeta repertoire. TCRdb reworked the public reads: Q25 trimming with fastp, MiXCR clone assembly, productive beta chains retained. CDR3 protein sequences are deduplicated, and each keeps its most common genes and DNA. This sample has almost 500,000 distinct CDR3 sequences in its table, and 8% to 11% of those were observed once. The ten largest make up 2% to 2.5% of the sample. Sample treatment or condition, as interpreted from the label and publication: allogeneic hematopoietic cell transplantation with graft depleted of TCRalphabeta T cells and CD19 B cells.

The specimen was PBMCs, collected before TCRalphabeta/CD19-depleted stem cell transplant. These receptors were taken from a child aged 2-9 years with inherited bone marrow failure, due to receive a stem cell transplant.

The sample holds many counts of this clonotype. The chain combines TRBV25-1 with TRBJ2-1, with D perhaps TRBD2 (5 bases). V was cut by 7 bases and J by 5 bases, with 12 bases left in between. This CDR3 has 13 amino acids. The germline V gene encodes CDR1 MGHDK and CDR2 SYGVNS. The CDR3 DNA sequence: TGTGCCAGCACTGGACTCTTAAACAATGAGCAGTTCTTC. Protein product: CASTGLLNNEQFF.

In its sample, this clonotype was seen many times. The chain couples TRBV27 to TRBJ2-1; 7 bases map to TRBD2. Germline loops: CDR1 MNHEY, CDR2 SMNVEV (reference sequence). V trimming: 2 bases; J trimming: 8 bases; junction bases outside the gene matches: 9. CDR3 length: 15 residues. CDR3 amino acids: CASSLGLVSVHEQFF. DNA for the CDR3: TGTGCCAGCAGTTTAGGACTAGTCAGTGTCCATGAGCAGTTCTTC.

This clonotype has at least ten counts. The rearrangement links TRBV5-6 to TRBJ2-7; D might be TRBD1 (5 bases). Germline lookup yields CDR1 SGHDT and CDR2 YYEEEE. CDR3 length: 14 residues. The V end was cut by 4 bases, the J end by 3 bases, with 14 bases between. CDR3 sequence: CASSKYDSLYEQYF. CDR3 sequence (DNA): TGTGCCAGCAGCAAATACGACAGCCTCTACGAGCAGTACTTC. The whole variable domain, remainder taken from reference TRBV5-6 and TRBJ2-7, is DAGVTQSPTHLIKTRGQQVTLRCSPKSGHDTVSWYQQALGQGPQFIFQYYEEEERQRGNFPDRFSGHQFPNYSSELNVNALLLGDSALYLCASSKYDSLYEQYFGPGTRLTVT.

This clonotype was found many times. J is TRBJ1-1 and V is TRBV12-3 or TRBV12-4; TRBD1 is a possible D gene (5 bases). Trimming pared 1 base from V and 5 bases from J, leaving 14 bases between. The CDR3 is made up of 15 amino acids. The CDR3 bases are TGTGCCAGCAGTTTAGGTGCAGGGCGGGGGACTGAAGCTTTCTTT. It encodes CASSLGAGRGTEAFF.

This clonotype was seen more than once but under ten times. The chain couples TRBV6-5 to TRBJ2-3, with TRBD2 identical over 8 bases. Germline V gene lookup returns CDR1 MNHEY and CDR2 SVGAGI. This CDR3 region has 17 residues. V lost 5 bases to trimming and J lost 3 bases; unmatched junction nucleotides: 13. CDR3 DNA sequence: TGTGCCAGCAGTACTCACGCGCGGGAGGAGAATACAGATACGCAGTATTTT. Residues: CASSTHAREENTDTQYF.

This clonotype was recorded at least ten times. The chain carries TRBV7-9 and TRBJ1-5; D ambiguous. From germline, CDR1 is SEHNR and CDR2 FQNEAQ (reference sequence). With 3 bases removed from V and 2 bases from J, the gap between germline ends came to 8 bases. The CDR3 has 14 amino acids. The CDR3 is CASSLSTGNQPQHF. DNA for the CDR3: TGTGCCAGCAGCTTGAGCACAGGCAATCAGCCCCAGCATTTT.

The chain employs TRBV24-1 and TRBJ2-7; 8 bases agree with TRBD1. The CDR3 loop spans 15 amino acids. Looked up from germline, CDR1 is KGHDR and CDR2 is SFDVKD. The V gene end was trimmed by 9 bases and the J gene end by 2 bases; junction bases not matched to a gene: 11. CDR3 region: CATASRQGPAYEQYF. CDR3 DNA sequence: TGTGCCACCGCCAGTCGACAGGGGCCCGCCTACGAGCAGTACTTC.

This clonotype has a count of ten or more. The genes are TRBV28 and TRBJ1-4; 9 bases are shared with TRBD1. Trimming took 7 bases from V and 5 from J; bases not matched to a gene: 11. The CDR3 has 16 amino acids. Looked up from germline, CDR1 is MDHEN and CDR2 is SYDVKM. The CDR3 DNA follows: TGTGCCAGCATTGGTCTCTTCGACAGGGGGAATGAAAAACTGTTTTTT. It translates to CASIGLFDRGNEKLFF.

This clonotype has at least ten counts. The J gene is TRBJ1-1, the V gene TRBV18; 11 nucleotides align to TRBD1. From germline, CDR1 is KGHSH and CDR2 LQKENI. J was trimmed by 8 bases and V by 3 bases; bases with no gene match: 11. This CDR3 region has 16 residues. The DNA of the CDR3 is TGTGCCAGCTCACCTGGGACAGGGGGAGAACGGAGAGAAGCTTTCTTT. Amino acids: CASSPGTGGERREAFF.

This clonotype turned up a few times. CDR3 in DNA: TGTGCCAGCAGCTCTGATGAGCAGTACTTC. It specifies CASSSDEQYF. V usage is TRBV13 and J usage is TRBJ2-7; D ambiguous. Germline values: CDR1 PRHDT, CDR2 FYEKMQ (reference sequence). This CDR3 has 10 amino acids. V gave up 4 bases and J gave up 7 bases, with 5 bases separating them. Full variable domain (outside the CDR3, taken from reference TRBV13 and TRBJ2-7): AAGVIQSPRHLIKEKRETATLKCYPIPRHDTVYWYQQGPGQDPQFLISFYEKMQSDKGSIPDRFSAQQFSDYHSELNMSSLELGDSALYFCASSSDEQYFGPGTRLTVT.

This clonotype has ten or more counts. The CDR3 DNA sequence: TGCGCCAGCAGCCAAGAGTTCACGGACAATGAGCAGTTCTTC. Its protein is CASSQEFTDNEQFF. The chain has TRBV4-3 and TRBJ2-1, with unresolved D. Germline-derived CDR1 and CDR2 are LGHNA and YSLEER. V lost 0 bases to trimming and J lost 5 bases, with 8 bases between them. There are 14 residues in the CDR3.

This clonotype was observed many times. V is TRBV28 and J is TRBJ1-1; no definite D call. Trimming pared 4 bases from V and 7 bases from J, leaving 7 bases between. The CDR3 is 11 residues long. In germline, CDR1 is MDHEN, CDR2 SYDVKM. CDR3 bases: TGTGCCAGCAGTTCATTTCGTGAAGCTTTCTTT. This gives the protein CASSSFREAFF.

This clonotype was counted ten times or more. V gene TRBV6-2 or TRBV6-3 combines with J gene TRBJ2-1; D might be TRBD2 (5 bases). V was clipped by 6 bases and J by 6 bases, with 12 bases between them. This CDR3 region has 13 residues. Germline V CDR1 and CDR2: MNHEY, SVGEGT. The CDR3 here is CASSPGLPNEQFF. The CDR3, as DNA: TGTGCCAGCAGCCCTGGACTCCCCAATGAGCAGTTCTTC.

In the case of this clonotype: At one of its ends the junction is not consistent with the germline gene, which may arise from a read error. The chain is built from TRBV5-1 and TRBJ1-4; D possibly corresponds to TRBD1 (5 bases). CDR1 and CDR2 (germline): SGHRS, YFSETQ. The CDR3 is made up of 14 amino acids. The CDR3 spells CTSSLWGTGEKLFF. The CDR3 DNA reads TGCACCAGCAGCTTGTGGGGGACTGGGGAAAAACTGTTTTTT.

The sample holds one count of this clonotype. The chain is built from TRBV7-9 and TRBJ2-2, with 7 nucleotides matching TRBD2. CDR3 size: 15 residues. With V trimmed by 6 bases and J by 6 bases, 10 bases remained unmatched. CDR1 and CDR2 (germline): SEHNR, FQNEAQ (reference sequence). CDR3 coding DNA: TGTGCCAGCAGTCTAGGGAGACTAGCAGCCGGGGAGCTGTTTTTT. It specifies CASSLGRLAAGELFF.

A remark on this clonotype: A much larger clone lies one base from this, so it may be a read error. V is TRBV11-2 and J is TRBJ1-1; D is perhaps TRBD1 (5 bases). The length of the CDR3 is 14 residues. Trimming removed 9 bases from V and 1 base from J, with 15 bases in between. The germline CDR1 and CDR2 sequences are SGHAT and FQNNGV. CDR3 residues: CARRPQVKNTEAFF. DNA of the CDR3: TGTGCCAGGAGACCACAGGTGAAGAACACTGAAGCTTTCTTT.

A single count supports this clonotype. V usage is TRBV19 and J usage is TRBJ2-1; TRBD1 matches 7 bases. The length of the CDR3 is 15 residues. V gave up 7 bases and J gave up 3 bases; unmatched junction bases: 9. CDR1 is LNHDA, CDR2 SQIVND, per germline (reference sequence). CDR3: CASNLGQVFYNEQFF. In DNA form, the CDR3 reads TGTGCCAGTAACCTCGGACAGGTTTTCTACAATGAGCAGTTCTTC.

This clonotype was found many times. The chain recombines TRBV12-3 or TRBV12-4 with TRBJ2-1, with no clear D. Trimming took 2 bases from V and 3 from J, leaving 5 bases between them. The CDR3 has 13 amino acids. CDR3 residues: CASSLWLYNEQFF. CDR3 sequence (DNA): TGTGCCAGCAGTTTATGGCTCTACAATGAGCAGTTCTTC.

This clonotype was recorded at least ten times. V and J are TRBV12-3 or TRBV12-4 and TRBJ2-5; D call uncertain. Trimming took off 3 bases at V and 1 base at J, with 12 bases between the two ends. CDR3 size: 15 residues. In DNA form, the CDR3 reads TGTGCCAGCAGTTTGGTAGGGCTGGCCCAAGAGACCCAGTACTTC. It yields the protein CASSLVGLAQETQYF.

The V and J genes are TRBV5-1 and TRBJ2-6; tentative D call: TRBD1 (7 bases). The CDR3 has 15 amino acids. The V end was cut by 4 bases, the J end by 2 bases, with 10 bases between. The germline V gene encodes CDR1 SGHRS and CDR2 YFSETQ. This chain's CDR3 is CASSQGGAGANVLTF. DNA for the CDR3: TGCGCCAGCAGCCAGGGGGGTGCTGGGGCCAACGTCCTGACTTTC.

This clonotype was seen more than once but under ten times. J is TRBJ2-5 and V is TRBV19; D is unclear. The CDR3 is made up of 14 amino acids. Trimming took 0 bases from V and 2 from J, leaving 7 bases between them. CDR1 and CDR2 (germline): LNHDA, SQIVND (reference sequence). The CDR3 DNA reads TGTGCCAGTAGTATAGACCATTCTCAAGAGACCCAGTACTTC. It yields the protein CASSIDHSQETQYF.

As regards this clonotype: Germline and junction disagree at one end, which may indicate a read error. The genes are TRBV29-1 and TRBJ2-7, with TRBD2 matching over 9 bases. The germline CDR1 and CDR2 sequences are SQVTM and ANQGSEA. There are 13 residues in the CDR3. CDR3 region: CSVEVAGAYEQYF. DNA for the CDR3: TGCAGCGTAGAAGTAGCGGGGGCCTACGAGCAGTACTTC.

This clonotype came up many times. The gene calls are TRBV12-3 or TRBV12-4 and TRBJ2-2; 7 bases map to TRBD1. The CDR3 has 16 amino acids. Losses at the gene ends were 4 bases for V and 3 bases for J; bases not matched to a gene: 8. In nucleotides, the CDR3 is TGTGCCAGCAGTTCCACGACAGGGTTGGACACCGGGGAGCTGTTTTTT. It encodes CASSSTTGLDTGELFF.

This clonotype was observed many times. CDR3 residues: CASSKSWGFSYEQYF. The CDR3 bases are TGTGCCAGCAGCAAATCGTGGGGCTTCTCCTACGAGCAGTACTTC. This chain joins TRBV28 and TRBJ2-7; a possible D gene is TRBD1 (5 bases). The V end lost 6 bases, the J end lost 0 bases, and 15 bases lay between the germline ends. This CDR3 has 15 residues. Germline CDR1 reads MDHEN; CDR2 reads SYDVKM.

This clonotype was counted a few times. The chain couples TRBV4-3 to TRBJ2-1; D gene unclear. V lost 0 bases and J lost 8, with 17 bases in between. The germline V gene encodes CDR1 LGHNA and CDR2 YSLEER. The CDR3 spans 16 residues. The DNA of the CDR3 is TGCGCCAGCAGCCAAGACTCGGCGCCGAGGAGCGATGAGCAGTTCTTC. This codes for CASSQDSAPRSDEQFF.

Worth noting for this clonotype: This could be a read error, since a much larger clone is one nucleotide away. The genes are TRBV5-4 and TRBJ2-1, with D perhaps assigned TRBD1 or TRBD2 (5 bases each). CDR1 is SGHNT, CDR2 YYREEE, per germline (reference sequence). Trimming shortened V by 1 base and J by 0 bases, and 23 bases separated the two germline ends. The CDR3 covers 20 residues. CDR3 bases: TGTGCCAGCAGCTTGTTTAGCGACTGGGGGACCATGAGCTCCTACAATGAGCAGTTCTTC. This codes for CASSLFSDWGTMSSYNEQFF.